This T cell receptor (beta chain) was recovered during a study of cytomegalovirus exposure and HLA in healthy donors (dated by TCRdb to about 2017). For the study in its entirety: An earlier analysis of several hundred of the donors reported approximately 280 Gb of sequence data and about 120 million unique TCR beta sequences obtained from roughly 180 million T cells. About 320 gigabases of sequencing data and tens of millions of unique TCR sequences were included in an early release covering under 650 HLA-typed donors. Of the 300 to 500 genotyped donors, over 80% were placed in the genetic ancestry cluster associated with self-reported Caucasian donors. The study was designed to test whether signatures of past pathogen exposure could be identified by cataloging public T cell receptors. The study used immunosequencing to profile the T cell repertoires of approximately 650 subjects and linked those repertoires to cytomegalovirus serostatus. Besides the first cohort of approximately 710 subjects, a separate validation cohort made up of 120 different subjects was used. To predict cytomegalovirus infection status, the study combined high-throughput TCR immunosequencing, statistical association of individual TCRs with disease status, and machine learning. A later analysis re-examined previously published TCR beta repertoires from 500 to 700 donors and added high-resolution HLA genotyping to investigate patterns of TCR occurrence. Rather than using new phenotypic data, the later analysis identified candidate immune exposures from TCR beta sequences and from how often those sequences occurred across donors. In an earlier analysis of more than 550 of the donors, high-throughput TCR beta sequencing was used to judge whether each TCR beta V gene segment behaved as functional or pseudogenic. Donor age, sex, ethnicity and CMV serostatus were compiled together with the repertoire data. Genome-wide SNP genotypes for about 60% of the 666 donors were used in a later genetic analysis, which treated that subset as a discovery cohort. All discovery cohort repertoires had been generated on a single sequencing platform. HLA typing included class I and class II loci at four-digit resolution. The number of typed donors differed by locus: about 620-640 for A, B, C, DRB1 and DQB1; 522 for DQA1; roughly 600 for DPA1; and some 450 for DPB1. Roughly five DR-DQ haplotypes were handled as single units for association and clustering, since linkage in the cohort was strong. Across under 500 genotyped donors of the cohort, an average of roughly 200,000 unique TCR beta nucleotide sequences per donor were sequenced, and roughly 18% of those sequences were non-productive.

The CDR3 goes from the cysteine to the phenylalanine over 15 residues. Left in the record is the CDR3 DNA by itself, 45 bases read in frame from the first base. The germline V gene (reference sequence) sets CDR1 to MNHNY and CDR2 to SVGAGI. Trimming removed 6 bases from V and 7 bases from J; the gene matches leave 10 bases unexplained. The library was produced with the immunoSEQ multiplex PCR assay. The multiplex PCR relied on a mix of 60 forward primers for TCR Vbeta segments and 13 reverse primers for TCR Jbeta segments. Amplification of the CDR3 region of rearranged TCR beta genes was performed with a multiplex PCR assay on genomic DNA. The amplified TCR beta libraries were sequenced on the Illumina HiSeq System as 87-base-pair reads. The source study handled its data this way. A later analysis tallied some 79 million unique TCR beta chains across the approximately 670 repertoires, and approximately 11 million of those chains were shared by two or more donors. Raw reads were error-corrected and collapsed into unique sequences by a nearest-neighbor algorithm in which closely related sequences were merged to remove PCR and sequencing errors. To assign V, D and J gene segments, CDR3 sequences were aligned to IMGT reference sequences. Each retained sequence needed at least a six-nucleotide match to both a V gene segment and a J gene segment. Rearrangements were called productive when the CDR3 lacked stop codons and stayed in frame with V and J; all others were non-productive. Following IMGT convention, CDR3 was defined as the stretch from the second conserved V-encoded cysteine up to the conserved J-encoded phenylalanine. The earlier analysis of about 500 of the donors excluded sequences that lacked an unambiguous match to a single V gene segment. In an earlier analysis of some 590 of the donors, V segments were called functional above 56.7% productive rearrangements and were called segregating when the between-donor standard deviation exceeded 5%. A statistical classification framework was built for diagnosing cytomegalovirus status from the catalog of TCR beta chain sequences. V and J gene assignment, in a later analysis, came from comparing TCR nucleotide sequences with IMGT/GENE-DB human TR gene sequences. In a later analysis, CDR3 sequences and most-parsimonious VDJ recombination scenarios were assigned using the TCRdist pipeline. In a later analysis, each TCR beta chain was defined by its CDR3 amino acid sequence together with its V-gene family, and reads without a unique V-gene family were excluded. As a way to deal with suspected cross-contamination and a sequencing artifact, a later analysis dropped approximately 570 nucleotide sequences that were highly shared and had low generation probability. For each public chain, a later analysis derived a clonal expansion index from normalized ranks of inferred template counts within each repertoire. In a later analysis, generation probabilities were computed with a VDJ recombination model fitted to out-of-frame rearrangements, and the resulting probabilities were checked against IGoR. In a later analysis, TCR-TCR, TCR-HLA and TCR-CMV co-occurrence was scored with hypergeometric tests, and a repertoire-size bias correction was applied to TCR pairs. A later analysis estimated false discovery rates by permuting HLA or CMV assignments 20 times. In a later analysis, co-occurring TCRs were grouped using DBSCAN, and TCRdist sequence similarity was added for clustering within HLA-allele-positive subsets. For co-occurrence clustering, repertoires with fewer than 30,000 or more than 120,000 public chains were excluded, along with five repertoires with anomalous nucleotide sharing. Not all clones reach the TCRdb copy of this immuneACCESS table, which keeps in-frame sequences only. Checked studies attribute under half of the gap to unresolved V genes and leave the rest unexplained. The DNA gave D and trimming, while V, J and clone size come from that table. This sample comprises 220,000 or so clones, around 80% of them detected only once. 1.7% of the sample is taken by the ten largest.

To note about this clone: The target of this receptor is not known. Per-base qualities were not stored, and no clone one base away is much larger.

In total, 666 healthy bone marrow donors made up the cohort. All cohort members were sampled while nominally healthy, although unrecorded immune exposures were likely present. The donor tested CMV seronegative, placing the donor among the approximately 400 seronegative members of the cohort. Each donor provided a peripheral blood sample, and peripheral blood mononuclear cells were used for TCR beta sequencing. The Qiagen DNeasy Blood Extraction Kit was used to extract genomic DNA from the blood cell samples. Results and caveats for the whole study, not just this receptor: In this cohort, only TCR beta chains were sequenced, and detectable features were limited by the absence of alpha or paired-chain data. Compared with equally common non-associated chains, HLA-associated TCR beta chains in a later analysis were more clonally expanded and had lower generation probabilities. Because the 87-base-pair reads could not distinguish some IMGT-functional V segments, including TRBV6-2 and TRBV6-3, those segments were excluded. Sequencing depth was assumed to be roughly uniform across donors in the presence/absence analyses, though that assumption may not hold. In a later analysis, several top co-occurrence clusters were reported to appear linked to parvovirus B19, influenza, CMV and Epstein-Barr virus. When HLA alleles, especially DR and DQ, strongly co-occurred, attributing TCR associations to individual alleles was difficult. Immune exposure information for the cohort was limited to CMV serostatus. Cytomegalovirus status was reported to be diagnosed by the classifier with high specificity and sensitivity in both the original and validation cohorts. While some public TCRs were present in many individuals, most TCR sequences turned up only very rarely across donors. In a later genetic analysis, fewer N-insertions in productive TCRs were reported among donors in an Asian-associated ancestry cluster than the roughly 640-donor mean. A group of highly shared sequence variants was considered likely to be a technical artifact of the sequencing pipeline. In an earlier analysis of approximately 590 of the donors, most TCR beta V segments appeared in productive rearrangements about 90% or about 30% of the time, broadly matching IMGT annotations. The study listed approximately 160 TCR beta chains as associated with cytomegalovirus. Because HLA typing was missing for some donors at each locus, association tests included only the typed subset. In a later analysis, about 16,000 TCR beta sequences were associated with specific HLA alleles at a false discovery rate of 0.05. A further reported finding was that TCR beta sequences accurately predicted the HLA-A and HLA-B alleles for most subjects in the first cohort. In a later analysis, the rate of TCR association differed among HLA loci, with DRB1 alleles having the most associated TCRs and HLA-C alleles having the fewest. The earlier analysis of some 540 of the donors excluded 15 to 20 rarely observed V segments, including chromosome 9 orphons, because counts were too low. It was suggested by the authors that the approach could potentially be generalized to other disease states and immunological phenotypes. An association between a missense DCLRE1C variant and V-gene and J-gene trimming of TCR beta chains was found in a later genetic analysis and replicated in an independent cohort. A later analysis found that most CMV-associated TCR beta chains appeared HLA-restricted, with HLA associations seemingly driven largely by CMV exposure. Correlated functional status among segregating V segments might be attributable to linkage disequilibrium, but an unknown experimental factor could not be ruled out. In vitro tests confirmed that a few of the cytomegalovirus-associated TCR beta chains recognize cytomegalovirus antigens.

The source material was PBMCs. The rearranged segments are TRBV6-6 and TRBJ2-7; 12 central nucleotides agree with TRBD2. The clonotype was recovered from a man aged 45-60 years in good health and CMV-seronegative. The CDR3 region reads CASRSPGLAGSEQYF. The base sequence is TGTGCCAGCAGATCCCCGGGACTAGCGGGTTCTGAGCAGTACTTC.